This passage covers 28 T cell receptor beta chains from one sample sequenced in a study of radiotherapy plus CTLA-4 blockade in lung cancer (dated by TCRdb to 2016 to 2019). Library prep was done by the immunoSEQ multiplex PCR assay. In its TCRdb copy, this immuneACCESS table keeps in-frame sequences only and misses some clones. Where compared with another copy, unresolved V genes explain less than half of these, and the others have no known cause. This sample gives approximately 82,000 clones in total; about four fifths of them show up just once. The top ten clonotypes cover about 14% of the sample. Sequencing was performed on peripheral blood, taken from a patient treated with radiotherapy plus ipilimumab. These receptors were collected from a human donor with non-small cell lung cancer that progressed on radiotherapy plus ipilimumab.

The chain has TRBV5-6 and TRBJ1-2; D is undetermined. Trimming stripped 4 bases from V and 2 bases from J, with 12 bases between. The CDR3 has 14 amino acids. The V gene's germline CDR1 is SGHDT and CDR2 YYEEEE. The CDR3 loop is CASSPGNSNYGYTF. CDR3 nucleotide sequence: TGTGCCAGCAGCCCTGGGAACAGCAACTATGGCTACACCTTC.

The gene calls are TRBV5-1 and TRBJ2-7, with D unresolved. V gave up 2 bases and J gave up 4 bases, with 13 bases separating them. The CDR3 spans 14 residues. Per germline, CDR1 SGHRS and CDR2 YFSETQ. Here the CDR3 DNA reads TGCGCCAGCAGCTTTAATGACGACGGATACGAGCAGTACTTC. Residues: CASSFNDDGYEQYF.

This chain links TRBV7-8 with TRBJ2-7, with D maybe TRBD2 (5 bases). This CDR3 is built from 16 residues. Trimming removed 4 bases at V and 2 bases at J, with 18 bases between. CDR1 SGHVS and CDR2 FQNEAQ come from the germline V gene. CDR3 sequence: CASSSLSGGRAYEQYF. In DNA form, the CDR3 reads TGTGCCAGCAGCTCTCTTTCTGGTGGGAGAGCCTACGAGCAGTACTTC.

The chain has TRBV2 and TRBJ2-7, with D unclear. Looked up from germline, CDR1 is SNHLY and CDR2 is FYNNEI. The CDR3 is 11 residues long. V shed 5 bases and J shed 3 bases, with 5 bases lying between them. The CDR3: CASSNLYEQYF. The CDR3 coding sequence is TGTGCCAGCAGTAATCTCTACGAGCAGTACTTC.

V is TRBV27 and J is TRBJ1-1; no firm D call. Germline assignment: CDR1 MNHEY and CDR2 SMNVEV (reference sequence). The V end lost 3 bases, the J end lost 4 bases, and 18 bases lay between the germline ends. CDR3 length equals 16 residues. CDR3 protein: CASSLGRPIGVTEAFF. CDR3 bases: TGTGCCAGCAGTTTGGGCAGGCCTATAGGAGTCACTGAAGCTTTCTTT.

The CDR3 DNA sequence: TGCAGCGTTGCACAAACTAGCGGAAACACCATATATTTT. Protein sequence: CSVAQTSGNTIYF. The chain joins TRBV29-1 to TRBJ1-3; D gene unclear. The CDR3 has 13 amino acids. With 4 bases removed from V and 4 bases from J, the gap between germline ends came to 11 bases. CDR1 is SQVTM and CDR2 is ANQGSEA in the germline V gene.

This clone appeared once. The J gene is TRBJ1-5, the V gene TRBV6-5; the match to TRBD1 covers 10 bases. From germline, CDR1 is MNHEY and CDR2 SVGAGI. V was clipped by 2 bases and J by 5 bases; unmatched bases: 6. The CDR3 totals 16 residues. The CDR3 DNA reads as TGTGCCAGCAGTTACCCAGGGACAGGGGTTCATCAGCCCCAGCATTTT. Translating gives CASSYPGTGVHQPQHF.

J is TRBJ1-6 and V is TRBV2; 7 nucleotides agree with TRBD1. Germline V CDR1 and CDR2: SNHLY, FYNNEI. CDR3 size: 16 residues. The ends lost 4 bases at V and 7 bases at J; junction bases unmatched: 10. The CDR3 loop reads CASSGGAGGRNSPLHF. The DNA of the CDR3 is TGTGCCAGCAGTGGCGGAGCAGGGGGGAGGAATTCACCCCTCCACTTT.

This clone is labeled medium-sized. J is TRBJ2-7 and V is TRBV11-2; 10 bases are shared with TRBD2. The CDR3 has 16 amino acids. In germline, CDR1 is SGHAT, CDR2 FQNNGV. With V trimmed by 0 bases and J by 3 bases, 5 bases remained unmatched. CDR3: CASSLDVLAGYYEQYF. The CDR3 DNA is TGTGCCAGCAGCTTAGATGTACTAGCGGGGTACTACGAGCAGTACTTC.

This chain uses TRBV5-1 with TRBJ2-7; D unclear. This CDR3 is built from 12 residues. The V end was cut by 0 bases, the J end by 5 bases, with 6 bases between. Germline V gives CDR1 SGHRS, CDR2 YFSETQ. The CDR3 DNA reads as TGCGCCAGCAGCTTGGGGTTCCACGAGCAGTACTTC. Amino acid sequence: CASSLGFHEQYF.

This clone came up a few times. J is TRBJ2-7 and V is TRBV13, with D perhaps given as TRBD1 or TRBD2 (5 bases each). CDR1 PRHDT and CDR2 FYEKMQ come from the germline V gene (reference sequence). The CDR3 totals 15 residues. The germline V and J ends were trimmed by 4 bases and 0 bases, with 13 bases remaining between them. The CDR3 bases are TGTGCCAGCAGCTCAAGCCGGGACGGCTCCTACGAGCAGTACTTC. Translated, it gives CASSSSRDGSYEQYF.

The chain uses TRBV9 and TRBJ2-3; D is uncertain. The germline V and J ends were trimmed by 0 bases and 3 bases, with 8 bases remaining between them. Looked up from germline, CDR1 is SGDLS and CDR2 is YYNGEE. The CDR3 runs to 14 residues. The CDR3 reads CASSVVGLTDTQYF. Here the CDR3 DNA reads TGTGCCAGCAGCGTAGTAGGCCTGACAGATACGCAGTATTTT.

Only a few counts were recorded for this clone. The rearrangement joins TRBV5-6 to TRBJ2-7; 8 bases agree with TRBD1. This CDR3 spans 15 amino acids. From germline, CDR1 is SGHDT and CDR2 YYEEEE. The V gene end was trimmed by 0 bases and the J gene end by 5 bases; junction bases not matched to a gene: 7. The CDR3 DNA sequence: TGTGCCAGCAGCTTGGCCGGACAGGGTCACCACGAGCAGTACTTC. Amino acid sequence: CASSLAGQGHHEQYF.

The chain recombines TRBV29-1 with TRBJ2-7; TRBD2 aligns across 9 bases. Trimming removed 4 bases from V and 6 bases from J; junction bases left unmatched: 10. CDR3 size: 14 residues. The germline CDR1 and CDR2 sequences are SQVTM and ANQGSEA. In DNA, the CDR3 is TGCAGCGTTGGGTTAGCGGGAGTCCGGTTCGAGCAGTACTTC. Translating gives CSVGLAGVRFEQYF.

The rearrangement joins TRBV27 to TRBJ1-1; D may be TRBD1 (5 bases). Per the germline V gene, CDR1 is MNHEY and CDR2 is SMNVEV (reference sequence). The CDR3 spans 15 residues. V lost 2 bases, J lost 1 base, and 11 bases lay in between. The CDR3 is CASSLESQGNTEAFF. The CDR3 coding sequence is TGTGCCAGCAGTTTAGAGTCCCAGGGGAACACTGAAGCTTTCTTT.

This clone appeared a few times. This chain connects TRBV11-2 to TRBJ2-7; 7 positions agree with TRBD1. Germline-derived CDR1 and CDR2 are SGHAT and FQNNGV. The CDR3 is made up of 14 amino acids. J was trimmed by 2 bases and V by 7 bases; bases with no gene match: 8. The CDR3 nucleotides are TGTGCCAGCAAGGGGTGGCAGGGGGCCTACGAGCAGTACTTC. Protein: CASKGWQGAYEQYF.

The rearrangement uses TRBV7-9 and TRBJ1-2, with D possibly being TRBD1 (5 bases). Trimming took 1 base from V and 4 from J, leaving 10 bases between them. This CDR3 contains 14 residues. Germline-derived CDR1 and CDR2 are SEHNR and FQNEAQ (reference sequence). In DNA, the CDR3 is TGTGCCAGCAGCTTAGGACAGCTCACCTATGGCTACACCTTC. Amino acid sequence: CASSLGQLTYGYTF.

This rearrangement joins TRBV5-6 to TRBJ2-2; D not resolved. The CDR3 runs to 11 residues. V lost 2 bases and J lost 6, with 2 bases in between. CDR1 is SGHDT, CDR2 YYEEEE, per germline. The CDR3 here is CASSFAGELFF. CDR3 DNA sequence: TGTGCCAGCAGCTTCGCCGGGGAGCTGTTTTTT.

This sequence joins TRBV5-1 and TRBJ2-7; TRBD2 agrees at 12 bases. This CDR3 spans 18 amino acids. Trimming took 4 bases from V and 3 from J; bases not matched to a gene: 14. Germline CDR1 reads SGHRS; CDR2 reads YFSETQ. As DNA, the CDR3 is TGCGCCAGCAGCCCAGGACTAGCGGGAAGGGCCAACCACTACGAGCAGTACTTC. Its protein product is CASSPGLAGRANHYEQYF.

This clone was observed once. DNA of the CDR3: TGTGCCAGCAGCCCCCGGACAGGTCAACACAATGAGCAGTTCTTC. It translates to CASSPRTGQHNEQFF. The rearrangement joins TRBV11-2 to TRBJ2-1; 7 nucleotides align to TRBD1. The junction had 9 bases not matched to a gene; V was cut back by 5 bases and J by 5 bases. Germline loops: CDR1 SGHAT, CDR2 FQNNGV. This CDR3 is built from 15 residues.

The chain has TRBV9 and TRBJ2-7; 10 bases map to TRBD1. This CDR3 region has 14 residues. V was pared by 4 bases and J by 4 bases, with 5 bases of the junction left unmatched. Germline V gene sequence: CDR1 SGDLS, CDR2 YYNGEE. The CDR3 region is CASSPGQGRYEQYF. CDR3 bases: TGTGCCAGCAGCCCGGGACAGGGGAGGTACGAGCAGTACTTC.

This clone has a handful of counts. This chain connects TRBV5-6 to TRBJ2-1, with 9 bases identical to TRBD2. The CDR3 totals 19 residues. The germline V gene encodes CDR1 SGHDT and CDR2 YYEEEE. V lost 1 base, J lost 0 bases, and 11 bases stayed unmatched. The DNA for the CDR3 is TGTGCCAGCAGCTTGTACGCGGGAGGGCCAGGGAGCTCCTACAATGAGCAGTTCTTC. Translated, it gives CASSLYAGGPGSSYNEQFF.

The CDR3 DNA sequence: TGCGCCAGCAGCGGGCAGGGGGTCGGATTCTATGGCTACACCTTC. This sequence encodes CASSGQGVGFYGYTF. The rearrangement links TRBV5-1 to TRBJ1-2; 7 bases are shared with TRBD1. Germline V gene sequence: CDR1 SGHRS, CDR2 YFSETQ. The CDR3 is made up of 15 amino acids. Unmatched junction bases numbered 10, after V lost 4 bases and J lost 4 bases. The whole variable domain, filled in from reference TRBV5-1 and TRBJ1-2, reads KAGVTQTPRYLIKTRGQQVTLSCSPISGHRSVSWYQQTPGQGLQFLFEYFSETQRNKGNFPGRFSGRQFSNSRSEMNVSTLELGDSALYLCASSGQGVGFYGYTFGSGTRLTVV.

The chain joins TRBV6-1 to TRBJ1-1; no reliable D call. V was clipped by 8 bases and J by 1 base, with 14 bases between them. Germline lookup yields CDR1 MNHNS and CDR2 SASEGT. This CDR3 has 14 residues. CDR3 sequence (DNA): TGTGCCAGCCGGAGGACGGATGCGAACACTGAAGCTTTCTTT. Protein product: CASRRTDANTEAFF.

Comment on this clone: The same CDR3 also results from other DNA sequences found in this sample. V is TRBV18 and J is TRBJ2-7; D gene unclear. CDR3 size: 11 residues. Trimming took 2 bases from V and 3 from J, leaving 2 bases between them. Germline CDR1 KGHSH, CDR2 LQKENI. The CDR3 nucleotides are TGTGCCAGCTCACCAGGCTACGAGCAGTACTTC. This encodes CASSPGYEQYF.

This clone was counted once. The gene calls are TRBV9 and TRBJ2-3; 8 nucleotides line up with TRBD2. Germline V gene data show CDR1 as SGDLS and CDR2 as YYNGEE. Trimming cost V 3 bases and J 0 bases; bases outside gene matches: 3. The CDR3 has 15 amino acids. CDR3 sequence (DNA): TGTGCCAGCAGCGAGCGGGGGATGAGCACAGATACGCAGTATTTT. Protein sequence: CASSERGMSTDTQYF.

The CDR3, as DNA: TGTGCCAGCAGCGGCGACAGGGGGCCGGGTGGCTACACCTTC. It codes for CASSGDRGPGGYTF. The rearrangement uses TRBV9 and TRBJ1-2; the match to TRBD1 covers 10 bases. Trimming removed 3 bases from V and 7 bases from J; junction bases left unmatched: 6. The germline gives CDR1 SGDLS, CDR2 YYNGEE. The CDR3 consists of 14 residues.

V usage is TRBV5-6 and J usage is TRBJ2-3; the D is unclear. The V end lost 4 bases, the J end lost 7 bases, and 7 bases lay between the germline ends. This CDR3 has 11 amino acids. From germline, CDR1 is SGHDT and CDR2 YYEEEE. CDR3 DNA: TGTGCCAGCAGCATAGAATATACGCAGTATTTT. It is translated as CASSIEYTQYF. The whole variable domain, filled in from reference TRBV5-6 and TRBJ2-3, reads DAGVTQSPTHLIKTRGQQVTLRCSPKSGHDTVSWYQQALGQGPQFIFQYYEEEERQRGNFPDRFSGHQFPNYSSELNVNALLLGDSALYLCASSIEYTQYFGPGTRLTVL.